The T cell receptor (beta chain) described here comes from a study of CD8 T cells in ankylosing spondylitis. Findings and caveats of the study: Relatively scarce in peripheral blood, disease-linked clones were CD8+. Reported data indicate significant enrichment of disease-linked clones within matched ankylosing spondylitis synovial fluid. Blood from ankylosing spondylitis patients appeared to carry a characteristic eight-variant TCR beta motif. Reactive arthritis synovial fluid and blood previously showed some of these motif variants.

At least ten counts were recorded for this clonotype. The antigen is unknown. Quantitative 5'-RACE with molecular barcodes generated TCR beta libraries. TCRdb independently ran MiXCR on the 5' RACE reads; one entry per CDR3 protein. The table has 450,000 to 550,000 distinct CDR3 sequences, about 5.7% seen once. The clonotype originates from a male donor with ankylosing spondylitis. The sample comprised blood, either unsorted or a sorted T cell fraction (not recorded which).

The CDR3 DNA reads TGTGCCATCAGTGTGACTAGCGGGGCCCTCCCGGCAGATACGCAGTATTTT. Translating it yields CAISVTSGALPADTQYF. The V call is TRBV10-3, the J call TRBJ2-3, with 11 positions matching TRBD2. There are 17 residues in the CDR3. V trimming: 4 bases; J trimming: 4 bases; junction bases outside the gene matches: 10. Germline V gives CDR1 ENHRY, CDR2 SYGVKD.